This T cell receptor beta chain was sequenced during a study of regulatory T cells in long-lasting Graves disease. TCR beta libraries were built with iRepertoire HTBI primers and Arm-PCR of CDR3 regions. Each CDR3 protein is one row after TCRdb ran MiXCR on the multiplex PCR reads. This table has 360,000 or so distinct CDR3 sequences, roughly 20% appearing once. CDR3 size: 13 residues. Trimming left V 2 bases short and J 13 bases short, with 16 bases between. CDR1 is KGHDR and CDR2 is SFDVKD in the germline V gene. Indicated time point: persistent/refractory GD, antithyroid drugs over 5 years with positive TRAb. PBMCs were the source of the RNA used for TCR sequencing. This clonotype has only one observation. Possible read error: a much larger clone is one base away.

This chain links TRBV24-1 with TRBJ1-2, with TRBD1 as a possible D gene (5 bases). The sample was peripheral blood mononuclear cells (PBMCs), taken when the disease was refractory, from a patient treated with antithyroid drugs. This clonotype was obtained from a middle-aged woman with Graves disease. In DNA form, the CDR3 reads TGTGCCACCAGTGATTGGCGGCAAGGGGTCTTCACCTTC. Residues: CATSDWRQGVFTF.